The rows below give T cell receptor beta chains drawn from one sample of a study of T cell responses to AZD1222 COVID-19 vaccine. Libraries were prepared by immunoSEQ multiplex PCR; TCRdb keeps only in-frame clonotypes and omits some of them. The table lists about 180,000 clones, around 90% of them singletons, with 2.6% in the top ten. This specimen consisted of peripheral blood, obtained on day 0 of AZD1222 vaccination. The receptors were gathered from an adult in good health. Both conserved end residues are part of each CDR3. D genes are given only for firm matches. Size is stated for part of the rows, as once, few or many counts, or as a class when the clone is expanded.

J,size,V,D,DNA,CDR3
TRBJ2-2,NA,TRBV10-2,TRBD1,TGCGCCAGCAGTGAACAGGGGGCGACCGGGGAGCTGTTTTTT,CASSEQGATGELFF
TRBJ2-5,once,TRBV6-5,NA,TGTGCCAGCAGTTACGGGGTCGGGAGACAAGAGACCCAGTACTTC,CASSYGVGRQETQYF
TRBJ1-2,NA,TRBV27,TRBD1,TGTGCCAGCAGTCCTGGACAGGGGGCGAACTATGGCTACACCTTC,CASSPGQGANYGYTF
TRBJ2-1,NA,TRBV19,TRBD2,TGTGCCAGTACCTCCGGGACTAGCGGGAGTAATGAGCAGTTCTTC,CASTSGTSGSNEQFF
TRBJ2-2,once,TRBV7-9,NA,TGTGCCAGCAGCTTAGTTGGCAACAGGGACACCGGGGAGCTGTTTTTT,CASSLVGNRDTGELFF
TRBJ1-3,NA,TRBV7-9,TRBD1,TGTGCCAGCAGCACCCCGGGACAGGGAGTTCATTTCTCTGGAAACACCATATATTTT,CASSTPGQGVHFSGNTIYF
TRBJ1-1,NA,TRBV18,NA,TGTGCCAGCTCACCAGGAACAGCCGTGAACACTGAAGCTTTCTTT,CASSPGTAVNTEAFF
TRBJ2-3,once,TRBV5-4,NA,TGTGCCAGCAGCTTGGCTGGGGCCAGGGGTGGATATTTT,CASSLAGARGGYF
TRBJ1-1,NA,TRBV11-2,TRBD1,TGTGCCAGCAGGGAGACAGGGCACACTGAAGCTTTCTTT,CASRETGHTEAFF
TRBJ2-7,few,TRBV7-9,NA,TGTGCCAGCAGCCTGGGACCGGAGCAGTACTTC,CASSLGPEQYF
TRBJ2-3,NA,TRBV5-4,NA,TGTGCCAGCAGCTCGCCTACAGATACGCAGTATTTT,CASSSPTDTQYF
TRBJ1-1,NA,TRBV13,TRBD1,TGTGCCAGTAGCCCCAGGGGGTCCCTGAACACTGAAGCTTTCTTT,CASSPRGSLNTEAFF
TRBJ1-2,NA,TRBV29-1,TRBD1,TGCAGCGTTGAAGGGGACAGGACGTTCTATGGCTACACCTTC,CSVEGDRTFYGYTF
TRBJ2-1,NA,TRBV15,TRBD2,TGTGCCACCAGCGGATGGACACTAGCGGGAGTAGGGAATGAGCAGTTCTTC,CATSGWTLAGVGNEQFF
TRBJ1-1,NA,TRBV5-1,NA,TGCGCCAGCAGCTTGGTGGAGGGCGGGGGAACTGAAGCTTTCTTT,CASSLVEGGGTEAFF
TRBJ2-7,once,TRBV18,NA,TGTGCCAGCTCACCAGGAGGGGGTGGGGACGAGCAGTACTTC,CASSPGGGGDEQYF
TRBJ1-3,once,TRBV19,NA,TGTGCCAGTAGTATGGGAACGGACGGATTCTCTGGAAACACCATATATTTT,CASSMGTDGFSGNTIYF
TRBJ1-2,NA,TRBV11-2,TRBD1,TGTGCCAGCAGCGGATTGGGACAGGTGGGCGGCTACACCTTC,CASSGLGQVGGYTF
TRBJ1-2,NA,TRBV5-6,NA,TGTGCCAGCAGCTCCGACAGAATTTATGGCTACACCTTC,CASSSDRIYGYTF
TRBJ1-1,NA,TRBV29-1,NA,TGCAGCGCAATAGGGGGCACTGAAGCTTTCTTT,CSAIGGTEAFF
TRBJ2-7,NA,TRBV29-1,TRBD1,TGCAGCGCTCTTGGGACAGGGCACTACGAGCAGTACTTC,CSALGTGHYEQYF
TRBJ1-2,NA,TRBV18,NA,TGTGCCAGCTCACCGAACGGCCCCCAACACTATGGCTACACCTTC,CASSPNGPQHYGYTF
TRBJ1-3,NA,TRBV6-1,NA,TGTGCCAGCAGTGAAGCGGGGTCTGGAAACACCATATATTTT,CASSEAGSGNTIYF
TRBJ2-5,NA,TRBV4-2,TRBD2,TGTGCCAGCAGCCAGACTAGCGGGAGTTCGGTGGAGACCCAGTACTTC,CASSQTSGSSVETQYF
TRBJ1-2,NA,TRBV19,TRBD1,TGTGCCAGTAGTATAGATGTGGGACAGTATGGCTACACCTTC,CASSIDVGQYGYTF
TRBJ2-1,NA,TRBV29-1,NA,TGCAGCGTTGGACGGTGGGGGGCGAATGAGCAGTTCTTC,CSVGRWGANEQFF
TRBJ2-7,NA,TRBV5-6,NA,TGTGCCAGCAGCTTGGAGGTGGCCGTATCGGGACAACTCTACGAGCAGTACTTC,CASSLEVAVSGQLYEQYF
TRBJ2-6,once,TRBV19,NA,TGTGCCAGTAGGGGGAGCTCTGGGGCCAACGTCCTGACTTTC,CASRGSSGANVLTF
TRBJ1-1,NA,TRBV5-4,TRBD1,TGTGCCAGCAGCTTGGGGACAGGCAGTGAAGCTTTCTTT,CASSLGTGSEAFF
TRBJ2-1,NA,TRBV5-5,NA,TGTGCCAGCAGCTTGAGCGGAAGCTCCTACAATGAGCAGTTCTTC,CASSLSGSSYNEQFF
TRBJ2-2,NA,TRBV7-8,TRBD2,TGTGCCAGCAGCTTAGCCTCGGGACTAGCGGGAGTTTTCGCCGGGGAGCTGTTTTTT,CASSLASGLAGVFAGELFF
TRBJ1-5,NA,TRBV7-9,NA,TGTGCCAGCAGCCCCAATAAGAATCAGCCCCAGCATTTT,CASSPNKNQPQHF
TRBJ1-1,NA,TRBV5-5,NA,TGTGCCAGCAGCCCCTGGGGGGAGAACACTGAAGCTTTCTTT,CASSPWGENTEAFF
TRBJ1-6,NA,TRBV10-2,NA,TGCGCCAGCAGTGAGGGGTATCGGAATTCACCCCTCCACTTT,CASSEGYRNSPLHF
TRBJ2-2,NA,TRBV10-2,NA,TGCGCCAGCAAGGGTGCTGCGTTGGTGCGGGAAGGCGGGGAGCTGTTTTTT,CASKGAALVREGGELFF
TRBJ1-1,NA,TRBV29-1,NA,TGCAGCGTTGCTGAGGGGAACACTGAAGCTTTCTTT,CSVAEGNTEAFF
TRBJ2-1,NA,TRBV27,TRBD2,TGTGCCAGCAGTTATGGAGGACTAGGGAATGAGCAGTTCTTC,CASSYGGLGNEQFF
TRBJ1-1,once,TRBV27,NA,TGTGCCAGCAGTTTAAGCGGCGGGACAACGAACACTGAAGCTTTCTTT,CASSLSGGTTNTEAFF
TRBJ1-1,NA,TRBV10-1,TRBD1,TGCGCCAGCAGTTCGGGACAGGGGAACACTGAAGCTTTCTTT,CASSSGQGNTEAFF
TRBJ1-3,NA,TRBV28,NA,TGTGCCAGCAGTTTTATGGGGGCGGCTGGAAACACCATATATTTT,CASSFMGAAGNTIYF
TRBJ2-7,NA,TRBV6-5,TRBD1,TGTGCCAGCAGCGAGACAGGGTACGGGCAGTACTTC,CASSETGYGQYF
TRBJ1-2,NA,TRBV19,NA,TGTGCCAGTGCGGGACTCCAAAGGCGAGGCTACACCTTC,CASAGLQRRGYTF
TRBJ2-3,NA,TRBV5-1,NA,TGCGCCAGCAGCAGGCCTGGGACAACAGATACGCAGTATTTT,CASSRPGTTDTQYF
TRBJ1-2,NA,TRBV10-3,NA,TGTGCCATCAGTGGAGAAGCAGGGCACACATCTGGCTACACCTTC,CAISGEAGHTSGYTF